The clone carrying this T cell receptor beta chain was counted a single time. Trimming removed 5 bases from V and 0 bases from J, with 13 bases in between. CDR1 and CDR2 from the germline V gene are SGHVS and FQNEAQ. The CDR3 extends over 15 amino acids. The data stem from a study of CD8+CD57+ T cells in acquired aplastic anemia. It was patients with CD8+CD57+ cell expansion by flow cytometry who were chosen for sequencing. For CDR3 and TCR beta VDJ profiling, genomic DNA was the template used. Each CDR3 protein is one row after TCRdb ran MiXCR on the reads. The sample shows over 150,000 distinct CDR3 sequences, around 60% of them seen only once.

The chain has TRBV7-8 and TRBJ1-1; D call uncertain. The TCR originated in a human donor with aplastic anemia. Sequencing was carried out using sorted CD4+, CD8+, or CD8+CD57+ T cells (not recorded which) from PBMCs. CDR3 DNA: TGTGCCAGCAGCCAAGATCGGAGCGTGAACACTGAAGCTTTCTTT. Translated, it gives CASSQDRSVNTEAFF.